These 22 T cell receptor beta chains came from one sample sequenced in a study of blood T cell repertoires in COVID-19 (TCRdb year 2020). Library creation used the immunoSEQ multiplex PCR assay. Here the immuneACCESS table is served through TCRdb, limited to in-frame sequences with V and J called. Missing clones are a known gap in these copies; in checked studies unresolved V genes cover under half, and the rest lacks a known reason. The sample includes around 140,000 clones, with over 60% observed a single time. 9% to 10% of the sample is held by the ten biggest clonotypes. Sample: peripheral blood. The receptors were gathered from a woman in her forties or fifties with active or convalescent COVID-19.

In regard to this clone: This sample also contains other DNA sequences that code for the same CDR3. The chain combines TRBV2 with TRBJ1-1; D might be TRBD1 (5 bases). The length of the CDR3 is 15 residues. The V gene lost 1 base and the J gene lost 0 bases, with 9 bases spanning the gap. Germline CDR1 is SNHLY and CDR2 is FYNNEI. CDR3 nucleotide sequence: TGTGCCAGCAGTGAAGGGGGGACTGTGAACACTGAAGCTTTCTTT. Translation: CASSEGGTVNTEAFF.

This clone occurred once. The V and J genes are TRBV29-1 and TRBJ2-7; 7 bases match TRBD2. The CDR3 covers 13 residues. The V and J ends lost 4 bases and 3 bases, in that order; junction bases with no gene match: 6. The germline gives CDR1 SQVTM, CDR2 ANQGSEA. The CDR3 reads CSVALVAGYEQYF. The DNA of the CDR3 is TGCAGCGTTGCTCTCGTAGCGGGCTACGAGCAGTACTTC.

This clone was detected only a few times. The chain is built from TRBV9 and TRBJ1-2; no clear D gene. Germline V gene lookup returns CDR1 SGDLS and CDR2 YYNGEE. The CDR3 runs to 11 residues. V lost 4 bases, J lost 7 bases, and 8 bases lay in between. The CDR3 region is CASSTVSGYTF. CDR3 nucleotide sequence: TGTGCCAGCAGCACCGTGAGTGGCTACACCTTC. Complete variable domain (other parts from reference TRBV9 and TRBJ1-2): DSGVTQTPKHLITATGQRVTLRCSPRSGDLSVYWYQQSLDQGLQFLIQYYNGEERAKGNILERFSAQQFPDLHSELNLSSLELGDSALYFCASSTVSGYTFGSGTRLTVV.

The gene calls are TRBV30 and TRBJ2-5; the match to TRBD2 covers 10 bases. Germline V lookup: CDR1 GTSNPN, CDR2 SVGIG (reference sequence). The ends lost 2 bases at V and 1 base at J; junction bases unmatched: 4. This CDR3 contains 15 residues. In DNA, the CDR3 is TGTGCCTGGAGTATACTAGCGGGACCCCAAGAGACCCAGTACTTC. As protein: CAWSILAGPQETQYF.

The gene calls are TRBV11-1 and TRBJ2-3; D possibly corresponds to TRBD1 (6 bases). Germline V CDR1 and CDR2: SGHAT, FQDESV (reference sequence). This CDR3 region has 15 residues. V was cut by 1 base and J by 6 bases, with 14 bases left in between. DNA for the CDR3: TGTGCCAGCAGCTTAGGTTCAGGGGTTGTGGATACGCAGTATTTT. This sequence encodes CASSLGSGVVDTQYF.

The chain couples TRBV7-2 to TRBJ1-5; D is uncertain. Looked up from germline, CDR1 is SGHTA and CDR2 is FQGNSA. Trimming stripped 5 bases from V and 0 bases from J, with 11 bases between. This CDR3 contains 15 residues. The CDR3 DNA reads TGTGCCAGCAGCCCTGACATCAATAGCAATCAGCCCCAGCATTTT. This encodes CASSPDINSNQPQHF.

This clone was observed many times. The genes are TRBV3-1 (or the pseudogene TRBV3-2) and TRBJ2-2; 8 bases match TRBD2. J was trimmed by 6 bases and V by 5 bases; bases with no gene match: 5. The V gene's germline CDR1 is LGHDT and CDR2 YNNKEL (reference sequence). This CDR3 comprises 14 residues. CDR3 nucleotide sequence: TGTGCCAGCAGCGTAGCGGGAATCCCCGGGGAGCTGTTTTTT. It encodes CASSVAGIPGELFF.

The rearrangement uses TRBV2 and TRBJ2-7; the D gene is possibly TRBD1 (6 bases). In germline, CDR1 is SNHLY, CDR2 FYNNEI. Trimming took off 7 bases at V and 1 base at J, with 14 bases between the two ends. The length of the CDR3 is 14 residues. The CDR3 nucleotides are TGTGCCAGCAAGCCCCGGGACAATTCCTACGAGCAGTACTTC. This sequence encodes CASKPRDNSYEQYF.

The chain joins TRBV7-2 to TRBJ1-4; possible D gene TRBD1, 5 bases. The CDR3 covers 14 residues. Germline-derived CDR1 and CDR2 are SGHTA and FQGNSA. V lost 6 bases and J lost 4, with 12 bases in between. The chain's CDR3 is CASSFGGGNEKLFF. The CDR3 DNA follows: TGTGCCAGCAGTTTCGGGGGAGGTAATGAAAAACTGTTTTTT.

The V gene is TRBV30, the J gene TRBJ2-7, with unresolved D. Germline V gene lookup returns CDR1 GTSNPN and CDR2 SVGIG (reference sequence). The CDR3 runs 12 residues. V lost 3 bases and J 3 bases, leaving 9 bases between the germline ends. CDR3 DNA sequence: TGTGCCTGGAGCTACCGCAACTACGAGCAGTACTTC. Residues: CAWSYRNYEQYF.

The rearrangement uses TRBV9 and TRBJ1-6, with D possibly matching TRBD1 (6 bases). V was pared by 0 bases and J by 9 bases, with 10 bases between. This CDR3 is 14 amino acids long. CDR1 and CDR2 from the germline V gene are SGDLS and YYNGEE. The chain's CDR3 is CASSVAGEGSPLHF. CDR3 in DNA: TGTGCCAGCAGCGTAGCAGGGGAGGGTTCACCCCTCCACTTT.

This clone was recorded only once. The CDR3 spells CASSGAGGYEQYF. In nucleotides, the CDR3 is TGTGCCAGCAGTGGGGCAGGGGGCTACGAGCAGTACTTC. The gene calls are TRBV2 and TRBJ2-7; 7 bases agree with TRBD1. CDR3 length: 13 amino acids. V lost 4 bases and J lost 3; bases outside the gene matches: 3. Looked up from germline, CDR1 is SNHLY and CDR2 is FYNNEI.

The chain is built from TRBV6-5 and TRBJ1-6, with D hard to call. The CDR3 runs to 13 residues. CDR1 is MNHEY and CDR2 is SVGAGI in the germline V gene. V was shortened by 4 bases and J by 7 bases, with 8 bases between the two germline ends. For the CDR3, the DNA is TGTGCCAGCAGTTTGAAGCAAAATTCACCCCTCCACTTT. Translated, it gives CASSLKQNSPLHF.

The genes are TRBV9 and TRBJ1-5; D ambiguous. Per germline, CDR1 SGDLS and CDR2 YYNGEE. Between the trimmed V and J ends, which lost 1 base and 0 bases, there was a span of 8 bases. This CDR3 contains 15 residues. This CDR3 reads CASSVSGNSNQPQHF. CDR3 nucleotides: TGTGCCAGCAGCGTATCCGGGAATAGCAATCAGCCCCAGCATTTT. The variable domain in full, with the rest retrieved from reference TRBV9 and TRBJ1-5, is DSGVTQTPKHLITATGQRVTLRCSPRSGDLSVYWYQQSLDQGLQFLIQYYNGEERAKGNILERFSAQQFPDLHSELNLSSLELGDSALYFCASSVSGNSNQPQHFGDGTRLSIL.

The chain has TRBV19 and TRBJ2-3, with a tentative D call TRBD2 (6 bases). The V end was cut by 5 bases, the J end by 0 bases, with 12 bases between. Germline V lookup: CDR1 LNHDA, CDR2 SQIVND (reference sequence). The CDR3 is 15 residues long. The CDR3 is CASSFGLPSTDTQYF. The CDR3 DNA reads TGTGCCAGTAGTTTCGGACTACCTAGCACAGATACGCAGTATTTT.

The V call is TRBV9, the J call TRBJ2-5; tentative D call: TRBD2 (5 bases). This CDR3 is built from 14 residues. Deletions cut 2 bases from V and 2 bases from J, with 10 bases between. CDR1 and CDR2 (germline): SGDLS, YYNGEE. The CDR3 DNA sequence: TGTGCCAGCAGCGTTGGAGGTGGGCAAGAGACCCAGTACTTC. Protein: CASSVGGGQETQYF. Complete variable domain (other parts from reference TRBV9 and TRBJ2-5): DSGVTQTPKHLITATGQRVTLRCSPRSGDLSVYWYQQSLDQGLQFLIQYYNGEERAKGNILERFSAQQFPDLHSELNLSSLELGDSALYFCASSVGGGQETQYFGPGTRLLVL.

The chain is built from TRBV20-1 and TRBJ1-2; D is possibly TRBD1 (5 bases). Germline CDR1 reads DFQATT; CDR2 reads SNEGSKA (reference sequence). The CDR3 is 11 amino acids. The V end was cut by 6 bases, the J end by 8 bases, with 13 bases between. CDR3 sequence (DNA): TGCAGTGCCCAGGGTTTGGGAGGCTACACCTTC. Protein: CSAQGLGGYTF.

V usage is TRBV6-2 or TRBV6-3 and J usage is TRBJ1-6, with D possibly being TRBD1 (6 bases). The CDR3 extends over 15 amino acids. The germline V gene has CDR1 MNHEY and CDR2 SVGEGT. Trimming took off 5 bases at V and 2 bases at J, with 10 bases between the two ends. The CDR3 DNA reads TGTGCCAGCAGTGGGGGGGCCGCCTATAATTCACCCCTCCACTTT. Translating gives CASSGGAAYNSPLHF.

V usage is TRBV7-2 and J usage is TRBJ2-3; 9 bases match TRBD2. V lost 4 bases to trimming and J lost 14 bases; unmatched junction nucleotides: 13. In germline, CDR1 is SGHTA, CDR2 FQGNSA. The CDR3 sequence is 14 residues long. CDR3 in DNA: TGTGCCAGCAGCTCGGAGACTAGCGGTGGACAAAGGTATTTT. As protein: CASSSETSGGQRYF.

The chain uses TRBV6-6 and TRBJ1-2, with 9 bases lining up with TRBD1. CDR3 length equals 15 residues. J lost 4 bases, V lost 4 bases, and 7 bases had no gene match. Germline V gives CDR1 MNHNY, CDR2 SVGAGI (reference sequence). DNA of the CDR3: TGTGCCAGCAGTTCAACAGGGGGCCTAGGCTATGGCTACACCTTC. It translates to CASSSTGGLGYGYTF.

The chain combines TRBV19 with TRBJ2-1; 11 bases match TRBD2. The CDR3 length is 17 residues. CDR1 LNHDA and CDR2 SQIVND come from the germline V gene (reference sequence). V was pared by 4 bases and J by 5 bases, with 10 bases of the junction left unmatched. CDR3 nucleotides: TGTGCCAGTAGTAAAGACTCGACTAGCGGGACCAACAATGAGCAGTTCTTC. Translation gives CASSKDSTSGTNNEQFF.

This clone has just one count. This sequence joins TRBV5-1 and TRBJ1-2, with D perhaps TRBD1 (6 bases). This CDR3 spans 14 amino acids. Germline V gene data show CDR1 as SGHRS and CDR2 as YFSETQ. Trimming took off 6 bases at V and 2 bases at J, with 14 bases between the two ends. The CDR3 loop reads CASTPGGANYGYTF. In DNA, the CDR3 is TGCGCCAGCACCCCGGGGGGCGCCAACTATGGCTACACCTTC.